The 20 T cell receptor beta chains below were found in one sample sequenced in a study of T cells in Graves' hyperthyroidism and ophthalmopathy. Researchers amplified the TCR beta CDR3 regions from RNA transcripts. Carried out on the TCR CDR3, a first-round RT-PCR used the HTBI primer set. TCRdb re-derived calls from the multiplex PCR reads in MiXCR, one entry per CDR3 protein. This table holds about 270,000 distinct CDR3 sequences, around 15% found once. The specimen sequenced was blood. These receptors came from a woman aged 45-65 years with Graves' hyperthyroidism that later progressed to Graves' ophthalmopathy.

This clonotype was found many times. The rearrangement links TRBV27 to TRBJ2-7, with 9 bases aligning to TRBD1. Germline CDR1 and CDR2: MNHEY and SMNVEV (reference sequence). This CDR3 spans 13 amino acids. Trimming at V came to 6 bases and at J to 5 bases, leaving 5 bases not matched to a gene. CDR3 coding DNA: TGTGCCAGCAGCCCATGGGACAGGGACGAGCAGTACTTC. This translates into CASSPWDRDEQYF.

This clonotype was counted between two and nine times. The chain links TRBV4-1 to TRBJ2-7, with TRBD2 identical over 9 bases. The trim removed 5 bases at V and 1 base at J, leaving 12 bases unmatched. The CDR3 is 17 residues long. Germline V gene data show CDR1 as MGHRA and CDR2 as YSYEKL. CDR3: CASSDRTLAGPSYEQYF. Written as DNA, the CDR3 is TGCGCCAGCAGCGATAGGACCCTAGCGGGGCCATCCTACGAGCAGTACTTC.

Many counts were recorded for this clonotype. This sequence joins TRBV2 and TRBJ2-5; a weak D match, TRBD1 (5 bases). V dropped 1 base and J dropped 1 base, with 16 bases sitting between them. The CDR3 sequence is 17 residues long. Germline CDR1 SNHLY, CDR2 FYNNEI. CDR3 region: CASSEGLGRRSQETQYF. DNA for the CDR3: TGTGCCAGCAGTGAAGGATTGGGGCGGCGGTCCCAAGAGACCCAGTACTTC.

This clonotype was seen many times. The J gene is TRBJ1-1, the V gene TRBV12-3 or TRBV12-4, with D maybe TRBD1 (5 bases). The CDR3 spans 12 residues. The ends were cut back, 5 bases at V and 7 bases at J, with 11 bases in the middle. The CDR3 DNA reads as TGTGCCAGCAGTCCGACAGCCTTTGAAGCTTTCTTT. The encoded protein is CASSPTAFEAFF.

This clonotype was counted many times. This chain joins TRBV28 and TRBJ1-1; D remains ambiguous. CDR1 is MDHEN and CDR2 is SYDVKM in the germline V gene. With 7 bases removed from V and 3 bases from J, the gap between germline ends came to 18 bases. The CDR3 loop spans 15 amino acids. The CDR3 reads CASKVTGSWYTEAFF. CDR3 coding DNA: TGTGCCAGCAAAGTCACGGGTTCTTGGTACACTGAAGCTTTCTTT.

This clonotype came up many times. V usage is TRBV18 and J usage is TRBJ2-5; D is unclear. The germline V and J ends were trimmed by 4 bases and 2 bases, with 5 bases remaining between them. The germline V gene has CDR1 KGHSH and CDR2 LQKENI. The CDR3 loop spans 12 amino acids. This CDR3 is CASSQQQETQYF. CDR3 in DNA: TGTGCCAGCTCACAACAACAAGAGACCCAGTACTTC.

This clonotype has a count of ten or more. This chain uses TRBV6-2 or TRBV6-3 with TRBJ2-5; the D call may be TRBD1 or TRBD2 (6 bases each). Germline assignment: CDR1 MNHEY and CDR2 SVGEGT. The V and J ends lost 7 bases and 5 bases respectively, with 20 bases between them. The CDR3 contains 15 residues. CDR3 bases: TGTGCCAGCACCCCGAGGGGGGAACCTCGTGAGACCCAGTACTTC. Amino acids: CASTPRGEPRETQYF.

This clonotype has a count of ten or more. Here the CDR3 reads CASSGTGGGYTF. The CDR3 coding sequence is TGTGCCAGCAGCGGGACAGGTGGCGGCTACACCTTC. J is TRBJ1-2 and V is TRBV2, with 8 bases that match TRBD1. V was clipped by 6 bases and J by 8 bases; unmatched bases: 5. This CDR3 is 12 amino acids long. Germline V lookup: CDR1 SNHLY, CDR2 FYNNEI.

This clonotype was seen at least ten times. The chain combines TRBV28 with TRBJ1-1, with D possibly TRBD1 on 6 matching bases. V gave up 3 bases and J gave up 1 base, with 15 bases separating them. Looked up from germline, CDR1 is MDHEN and CDR2 is SYDVKM. The CDR3 has 16 amino acids. CDR3 region: CASSLANLGQNTEAFF. CDR3 nucleotide sequence: TGTGCCAGCAGTTTGGCAAACTTGGGACAGAACACTGAAGCTTTCTTT.

This clonotype appeared many times. The chain recombines TRBV7-3 with TRBJ2-4, with D uncertain. Trimming left V 2 bases short and J 0 bases short, with 11 bases between. The germline V gene has CDR1 SGHTA and CDR2 FQGTGA. The CDR3 runs to 16 residues. The CDR3 reads CASSLGRRLAKNIQYF. CDR3 nucleotide sequence: TGTGCCAGCAGCTTAGGACGGAGACTAGCCAAAAACATTCAGTACTTC.

This clonotype was seen repeatedly, ten times or more. V is TRBV7-2 and J is TRBJ1-6; D not certain. V was cut by 4 bases and J by 8 bases, with 9 bases left in between. This CDR3 is 13 amino acids long. Germline V gives CDR1 SGHTA, CDR2 FQGNSA. The CDR3 bases are TGTGCCAGCAGCTATCAATGGGATTCACCCCTCCACTTT. It is translated as CASSYQWDSPLHF.

This clonotype was found a few times. This may be a read error: a much more frequent sequence differs by one nucleotide. DNA of the CDR3: TGTACCAGCAGCCCTGACAGACCGATTACCGGGGAGCTGTTTTTT. Amino acids: CTSSPDRPITGELFF. The chain joins TRBV11-2 to TRBJ2-2; maybe TRBD1 (5 bases). The CDR3 sequence is 15 residues long. The germline V gene encodes CDR1 SGHAT and CDR2 FQNNGV.

In this sample, this clonotype turned up many times. Here the CDR3 reads CASSHPERGGGYTF. The CDR3 nucleotides are TGTGCCAGCAGCCATCCCGAAAGGGGTGGAGGCTACACCTTC. The J gene is TRBJ1-2, the V gene TRBV3-1; D perhaps matches TRBD1 (5 bases). V gave up 3 bases and J gave up 8 bases, with 16 bases separating them. The germline CDR1 and CDR2 sequences are LGHDT and YNNKEL (reference sequence). The CDR3 loop spans 14 amino acids. The full variable domain, with the rest looked up from reference TRBV3-1 and TRBJ1-2, is DTAVSQTPKYLVTQMGNDKSIKCEQNLGHDTMYWYKQDSKKFLKIMFSYNNKELIINETVPNRFSPKSPDKAHLNLHINSLELGDSAVYFCASSHPERGGGYTFGSGTRLTVV.

The chain recombines TRBV7-3 with TRBJ2-3, with 7 bases aligning to TRBD2. Germline trimming cut 1 base from V and 5 bases from J; bases unmatched to any gene: 9. The germline CDR1 and CDR2 sequences are SGHTA and FQGTGA. The CDR3 has 16 residues. The CDR3 reads CASSLSGSASGDTQYF. The CDR3 nucleotides read TGTGCCAGCAGCTTAAGTGGTTCGGCTAGCGGAGATACGCAGTATTTT. The full variable domain, completed using reference TRBV7-3 and TRBJ2-3, is GAGVSQTPSNKVTEKGKYVELRCDPISGHTALYWYRQSLGQGPEFLIYFQGTGAADDSGLPNDRFFAVRPEGSVSTLKIQRTERGDSAVYLCASSLSGSASGDTQYFGPGTRLTVL.

This clonotype was picked up many times. The chain employs TRBV5-1 and TRBJ2-1, with no clear D. The germline V and J ends were trimmed by 1 base and 4 bases, with 12 bases remaining between them. Germline-derived CDR1 and CDR2 are SGHRS and YFSETQ. The CDR3 sequence is 15 residues long. CDR3 DNA: TGCGCCAGCAGCTTGCTCGGGCCACCTTACAATGAGCAGTTCTTC. Protein: CASSLLGPPYNEQFF.

This clonotype was counted only a few times. This chain joins TRBV9 and TRBJ2-6; either TRBD1 or TRBD2 may supply D (6 bases each). The V end was cut by 6 bases, the J end by 0 bases, with 19 bases between. CDR3 length: 18 amino acids. CDR1 and CDR2 (germline): SGDLS, YYNGEE. Here the CDR3 reads CASTRGTSFFSGANVLTF. CDR3 in DNA: TGTGCCAGCACCCGCGGGACATCTTTTTTCTCTGGGGCCAACGTCCTGACTTTC.

This clonotype was recorded many times. J is TRBJ2-7 and V is TRBV7-9; 8 bases are shared with TRBD2. The CDR3 covers 17 residues. The germline V gene has CDR1 SEHNR and CDR2 FQNEAQ (reference sequence). Losses at the gene ends were 2 bases for V and 0 bases for J; bases not matched to a gene: 9. The CDR3 coding sequence is TGTGCCAGCAGCTTACCCCGAGCGGGAGTGGTCTCCTACGAGCAGTACTTC. Translated: CASSLPRAGVVSYEQYF.

The chain is built from TRBV7-3 and TRBJ2-1, with 12 bases identical to TRBD2. The germline V gene encodes CDR1 SGHTA and CDR2 FQGTGA. With 3 bases clipped from V and 5 bases from J, the junction kept 5 bases outside the gene matches. The CDR3 is 16 amino acids. The CDR3 region is CASSLGLAGGDNEQFF. The CDR3 bases are TGTGCCAGCAGCTTGGGCCTAGCGGGAGGGGACAATGAGCAGTTCTTC.

In this sample, this clonotype turned up many times. This sequence joins TRBV13 and TRBJ2-1; 9 bases are a match to TRBD2. With V trimmed by 7 bases and J by 0 bases, 13 bases remained unmatched. The CDR3 has 18 amino acids. Germline CDR1 PRHDT, CDR2 FYEKMQ (reference sequence). CDR3 region: CASTTEASGVSSYNEQFF. CDR3 bases: TGTGCCAGCACCACCGAGGCTAGCGGGGTAAGCTCCTACAATGAGCAGTTCTTC.

This chain joins TRBV7-6 and TRBJ2-1; D is perhaps TRBD1 (5 bases). Between the trimmed V and J ends, which lost 5 bases and 0 bases, there was a span of 14 bases. The CDR3 contains 16 residues. Germline V gives CDR1 SGHVS, CDR2 FNYEAQ. The CDR3 bases are TGTGCCAGCAGCCCGACCGGCGGACACTCCTACAATGAGCAGTTCTTC. Protein: CASSPTGGHSYNEQFF. Supplemented by reference TRBV7-6 and TRBJ2-1, the full variable domain reads GAGVSQSPRYKVTKRGQDVALRCDPISGHVSLYWYRQALGQGPEFLTYFNYEAQQDKSGLPNDRFSAERPEGSISTLTIQRTEQRDSAMYRCASSPTGGHSYNEQFFGPGTRLTVL.